This T cell receptor (beta chain) was recovered during a study of blood T cell repertoires in COVID-19. Clones were read by immunoSEQ multiplex PCR, and TCRdb kept only the in-frame ones, dropping some. The table has 250,000 to 300,000 clones, under 90% seen once; the top ten hold approximately 2%. The source material was PBMCs or T cells enriched from blood (not recorded which). The origin of this receptor is an older woman who had recovered from COVID-19.

The CDR3 sequence is CASSQAASGRGETQYF. The CDR3 nucleotides are TGCGCCAGCAGCCAAGCGGCTAGCGGGAGAGGGGAGACCCAGTACTTC. This sequence joins TRBV4-1 and TRBJ2-5; 10 bases agree with TRBD2. This CDR3 is 16 amino acids long. In germline, CDR1 is MGHRA, CDR2 YSYEKL. V shed 1 base and J 5 bases; nucleotides not matched to a gene: 7.